Below, 25 T cell receptor beta chains from the same sample are listed, as sequenced in a study of blood T cell repertoires in COVID-19. The repertoire was sequenced with immunoSEQ multiplex PCR; TCRdb's copy has only in-frame clones and lacks some. The data contain tens of thousands of clones, about 83% of them singletons. Sequenced input: peripheral blood. These receptors all stem from a man older than 75 with acute or convalescent COVID-19.

V and J are TRBV24-1 and TRBJ2-3, with 8 bases that match TRBD1. The V gene's germline CDR1 is KGHDR and CDR2 SFDVKD. The CDR3 spans 19 residues. V dropped 2 bases and J dropped 6; count of bases not matched to a gene: 18. The CDR3 DNA follows: TGTGCCACCAGTGATTGGCCCCCCAATCCAGGGGGCAAGGGGGATACGCAGTATTTT. Protein product: CATSDWPPNPGGKGDTQYF.

V and J are TRBV6-2 or TRBV6-3 and TRBJ2-7; TRBD1 agrees at 9 bases. Germline V gene lookup returns CDR1 MNHEY and CDR2 SVGEGT. The CDR3 is made up of 16 amino acids. V was clipped by 6 bases and J by 2 bases; unmatched bases: 11. CDR3 residues: CASSSLRDREAYEQYF. DNA of the CDR3: TGTGCCAGCAGCTCGCTGAGGGACAGGGAGGCCTACGAGCAGTACTTC.

This chain links TRBV10-3 with TRBJ1-5, with 11 bases lining up with TRBD1. Germline assignment: CDR1 ENHRY and CDR2 SYGVKD. The ends lost 8 bases at V and 4 bases at J; junction bases unmatched: 4. CDR3 length: 14 residues. CDR3 residues: CAIGQGAGNQPQHF. DNA for the CDR3: TGTGCCATCGGACAGGGGGCAGGTAATCAGCCCCAGCATTTT.

The J gene is TRBJ2-6, the V gene TRBV10-2; D possibly corresponds to TRBD1 (6 bases). The CDR3 has 17 amino acids. V shed 2 bases and J shed 2 bases, with 13 bases lying between them. Germline V CDR1 and CDR2: WSHSY, SAAADI. CDR3 DNA: TGCGCCAGCAGTGAGGCGGTCAGGGGCGCTGGGGCCAACGTCCTGACTTTC. Translated: CASSEAVRGAGANVLTF.

The chain employs TRBV15 and TRBJ1-2, with D unresolved. The V end lost 1 base, the J end lost 7 bases, and 16 bases lay between the germline ends. The CDR3 consists of 15 residues. Germline CDR1 is LNHNV and CDR2 is YYDKDF (reference sequence). The CDR3 reads CATSRVGDQYSGYTF. The CDR3 DNA sequence: TGTGCCACCAGCAGAGTTGGTGATCAATATAGTGGCTACACCTTC. Looking up the rest from reference TRBV15 and TRBJ1-2 gives the full variable domain: DAMVIQNPRYQVTQFGKPVTLSCSQTLNHNVMYWYQQKSSQAPKLLFHYYDKDFNNEADTPDNFQSRRPNTSFCFLDIRSPGLGDTAMYLCATSRVGDQYSGYTFGSGTRLTVV.

This clone was counted once. The chain is built from TRBV10-1 and TRBJ2-7, with D perhaps TRBD1 (6 bases). V was clipped by 0 bases and J by 4 bases, with 7 bases between them. Germline values: CDR1 WNHNN, CDR2 SYGVQD (reference sequence). The CDR3 extends over 13 amino acids. In DNA, the CDR3 is TGCGCCAGCAGTGAGTCAGGGACATACGAGCAGTACTTC. Protein product: CASSESGTYEQYF.

For the CDR3, the DNA is TGCGCCAGCAGCTTGGGGGGAGGCAGGGAAGAGACCCAGTACTTC. Translation gives CASSLGGGREETQYF. V and J are TRBV5-1 and TRBJ2-5; a possible D gene is TRBD2 (6 bases). Germline CDR1 is SGHRS and CDR2 is YFSETQ. The CDR3 length is 15 residues. Between the trimmed V and J ends, which lost 0 bases and 3 bases, there was a span of 12 bases.

This chain connects TRBV28 to TRBJ1-1; D ambiguous. This CDR3 comprises 13 residues. Trimming removed 7 bases at V and 0 bases at J, with 9 bases between. Germline lookup yields CDR1 MDHEN and CDR2 SYDVKM. This CDR3 is CASTPTLNTEAFF. The CDR3 DNA reads TGTGCCAGCACACCGACACTGAACACTGAAGCTTTCTTT.

This clone has a handful of counts. V is TRBV28 and J is TRBJ1-1; no reliable D call. The CDR3 contains 11 residues. Germline CDR1 reads MDHEN; CDR2 reads SYDVKM. V was shortened by 7 bases and J by 4 bases, with 7 bases between the two germline ends. CDR3: CASTRLTEAFF. The CDR3 DNA sequence: TGTGCCAGCACCCGACTCACTGAAGCTTTCTTT.

This clone has only a few counts. J is TRBJ2-2 and V is TRBV5-1; the match to TRBD1 covers 9 bases. Germline V CDR1 and CDR2: SGHRS, YFSETQ. The V gene end was trimmed by 0 bases and the J gene end by 4 bases; junction bases not matched to a gene: 1. This CDR3 has 15 amino acids. The chain's CDR3 is CASSLDRGPTGELFF. CDR3 nucleotides: TGCGCCAGCAGCTTGGACAGGGGGCCCACCGGGGAGCTGTTTTTT.

This clone was seen once. The J gene is TRBJ2-4, the V gene TRBV3-1 (or the pseudogene TRBV3-2); 8 nucleotides match TRBD1. Trimming removed 0 bases from V and 4 bases from J; junction bases left unmatched: 5. The CDR3 runs to 16 residues. Germline CDR1 LGHDT, CDR2 YNNKEL (reference sequence). CDR3 sequence reads: CASSQDWNRGKNIQYF. In nucleotides, the CDR3 is TGTGCCAGCAGCCAAGATTGGAACAGGGGGAAAAACATTCAGTACTTC.

V is TRBV27 and J is TRBJ1-2; 9 bases are a match to TRBD1. Trimming at V came to 4 bases and at J to 6 bases, leaving 3 bases not matched to a gene. Germline CDR1 and CDR2: MNHEY and SMNVEV (reference sequence). The CDR3 runs to 13 residues. CDR3 in amino acids: CASSSGQGNGYTF. CDR3 sequence (DNA): TGTGCCAGCAGTTCGGGACAGGGAAATGGCTACACCTTC.

CDR3 sequence reads: CASSQTGASGRGHNEQFF. The CDR3, as DNA: TGTGCCAGCAGTCAAACTGGGGCTAGCGGGAGGGGCCACAATGAGCAGTTCTTC. The chain recombines TRBV28 with TRBJ2-1; TRBD2 aligns across 12 bases. Germline V gene data show CDR1 as MDHEN and CDR2 as SYDVKM. J gave up 5 bases and V 5 bases, and 13 bases lay outside the gene matches. This CDR3 comprises 18 residues. The full variable domain, in which reference TRBV28 and TRBJ2-1 provide the parts outside the CDR3, is DVKVTQSSRYLVKRTGEKVFLECVQDMDHENMFWYRQDPGLGLRLIYFSYDVKMKEKGDIPEGYSVSREKKERFSLILESASTNQTSMYLCASSQTGASGRGHNEQFFGPGTRLTVL.

DNA of the CDR3: TGTGCCAGCTCACCTTCGGAGACAGGGGGAGGTACCGGGGAGCTGTTTTTT. It yields the protein CASSPSETGGGTGELFF. This chain connects TRBV18 to TRBJ2-2; 9 nucleotides agree with TRBD1. CDR3 size: 17 residues. V shed 3 bases, J shed 5 bases, and the junction held 10 bases outside the gene matches. Germline lookup yields CDR1 KGHSH and CDR2 LQKENI.

The chain is built from TRBV5-1 and TRBJ2-1; maybe TRBD1 (6 bases). V lost 0 bases to trimming and J lost 3 bases, with 10 bases between them. This CDR3 is built from 15 residues. The germline gives CDR1 SGHRS, CDR2 YFSETQ. In DNA, the CDR3 is TGCGCCAGCAGCTTGGCCACAGGGAGCTACAATGAGCAGTTCTTC. Residues: CASSLATGSYNEQFF.

This chain joins TRBV18 and TRBJ2-2; TRBD1 matches at 12 bases. V was clipped by 3 bases and J by 4 bases; unmatched bases: 6. Germline V gives CDR1 KGHSH, CDR2 LQKENI. The CDR3 is 17 residues long. In DNA, the CDR3 is TGTGCCAGCTCACCCTCCGGGACAGGGGGCATCACCGGGGAGCTGTTTTTT. It specifies CASSPSGTGGITGELFF. Full variable domain (rest looked up from reference TRBV18 and TRBJ2-2): NAGVMQNPRHLVRRRGQEARLRCSPMKGHSHVYWYRQLPEEGLKFMVYLQKENIIDESGMPKERFSAEFPKEGPSILRIQQVVRGDSAAYFCASSPSGTGGITGELFFGEGSRLTVL.

This clone was found a few times. The chain combines TRBV15 with TRBJ2-3; TRBD1 might be the D (5 bases). With 8 bases removed from V and 0 bases from J, the gap between germline ends came to 9 bases. Per germline, CDR1 LNHNV and CDR2 YYDKDF (reference sequence). This CDR3 spans 13 amino acids. The CDR3 is CATGATSTDTQYF. The CDR3 DNA is TGTGCCACCGGGGCGACTAGCACAGATACGCAGTATTTT.

The table lists this clone with a few counts. The rearrangement uses TRBV5-5 and TRBJ1-1, with D possibly matching TRBD1 (6 bases). Trimming cost V 5 bases and J 1 base, with 12 bases left between them. CDR1 and CDR2 from the germline V gene are SGHKS and YYEKEE (reference sequence). The CDR3 contains 14 residues. CDR3 sequence (DNA): TGTGCCAGCAGTTTCCGGGACACGAACACTGAAGCTTTCTTT. Its translation is CASSFRDTNTEAFF.

The chain has TRBV28 and TRBJ1-2, with D uncertain. Germline loops: CDR1 MDHEN, CDR2 SYDVKM. V gave up 6 bases and J gave up 3 bases, with 8 bases separating them. This CDR3 is 12 amino acids long. CDR3 bases: TGTGCCAGCAGAGAGGCAGACTATGGCTACACCTTC. It specifies CASREADYGYTF.

The chain is built from TRBV3-1 (or the pseudogene TRBV3-2) and TRBJ2-7; 10 bases align to TRBD1. The junction had 7 bases not matched to a gene; V was cut back by 4 bases and J by 7 bases. CDR3 length equals 14 residues. CDR1 LGHDT and CDR2 YNNKEL come from the germline V gene (reference sequence). The CDR3, as DNA: TGTGCCAGCAGCCCGGGACAGGGGCCTTGGGAGCAGTACTTC. It specifies CASSPGQGPWEQYF.

This chain joins TRBV28 and TRBJ1-3, with no clear D. The CDR3 loop spans 16 amino acids. The germline V and J ends were trimmed by 5 bases and 0 bases, with 14 bases remaining between them. Germline V gene data show CDR1 as MDHEN and CDR2 as SYDVKM. The CDR3 nucleotides are TGTGCCAGCAGTAGAACTGGAGTGCACTCTGGAAACACCATATATTTT. Translated: CASSRTGVHSGNTIYF.

The chain couples TRBV2 to TRBJ2-3, with D perhaps TRBD2 (6 bases). There are 15 residues in the CDR3. CDR1 is SNHLY and CDR2 is FYNNEI in the germline V gene. Trimming took off 6 bases at V and 2 bases at J, with 15 bases between the two ends. The CDR3 DNA follows: TGTGCCAGCAGAGAATGGGGGGTGCCCACAGATACGCAGTATTTT. Translated, it gives CASREWGVPTDTQYF.

The rearrangement links TRBV7-2 to TRBJ2-1; 10 nucleotides align to TRBD1. Germline lookup yields CDR1 SGHTA and CDR2 FQGNSA. CDR3 length equals 19 residues. V lost 5 bases, J lost 6 bases, and 19 bases stayed unmatched. The CDR3 DNA reads TGTGCCAGCAGCCCCTTTGGGCGGAGTGGACAGGGGGTCCCCAATGAGCAGTTCTTC. Translation gives CASSPFGRSGQGVPNEQFF.

The rearrangement joins TRBV10-3 to TRBJ2-2; D gene unclear. The CDR3 spans 16 residues. V lost 0 bases and J 1 base, leaving 9 bases between the germline ends. Germline-derived CDR1 and CDR2 are ENHRY and SYGVKD. The CDR3 is CAISESSRQNTGELFF. For the CDR3, the DNA is TGTGCCATCAGTGAGTCGAGTAGACAGAACACCGGGGAGCTGTTTTTT.

V is TRBV27 and J is TRBJ1-2; TRBD1 aligns across 7 bases. The CDR3 has 16 residues. Trimming at V came to 6 bases and at J to 0 bases, leaving 10 bases not matched to a gene. The germline gives CDR1 MNHEY, CDR2 SMNVEV (reference sequence). This chain's CDR3 is CASSRAGTAANYGYTF. CDR3 nucleotides: TGTGCCAGCAGCCGGGCCGGGACAGCAGCTAACTATGGCTACACCTTC.